This TCR beta chain was documented in a study of T cells in Graves' hyperthyroidism and ophthalmopathy. Regarding the study as a whole: Most clonotypes expanded in the thyroid (above 0.001) were also present in blood. Median prediction lead before ophthalmopathy onset was 5.5 to 7 months with the model.

This clonotype showed up many times. Its target is not known. Amplified regions were TCR beta CDR3 sequences from RNA transcripts. The HTBI primer set served for first-round RT-PCR of the TCR CDR3. Via MiXCR, TCRdb re-called the multiplex PCR reads, giving one row per CDR3 protein. The sample shows 350,000 or so distinct CDR3 sequences, about 20% of them seen only once. Germline values: CDR1 SGHAT, CDR2 FQNNGV. This CDR3 is built from 14 residues. Trimming shortened V by 5 bases and J by 0 bases, and 8 bases separated the two germline ends. Graves' hyperthyroidism qualified as stable when ophthalmopathy did not progress within 18 months. Exclusion criteria comprised uncontrolled infection, other autoimmune disease, pregnancy or lactation.

V and J are TRBV11-2 and TRBJ2-1; D call uncertain. The TCR comes from a woman aged 45-60 years with Graves' hyperthyroidism. The sample comprised blood. CDR3 DNA: TGTGCCAGCAGCCCTGGATACTCCTACAATGAGCAGTTCTTC. This sequence encodes CASSPGYSYNEQFF.